These 8 T cell receptor beta chains were all obtained from the same sample, sequenced in a study of blood T cell repertoires in COVID-19. TCRdb's copy holds only in-frame clones and misses some; the assay was immunoSEQ multiplex PCR. The sample contains 150,000 to 200,000 clones, approximately 86% of which appear only once. The sequenced sample consisted of PBMCs or T cells enriched from blood (not recorded which). The receptors were sampled from a woman aged 55-69 years with acute COVID-19.

V and J are TRBV4-1 and TRBJ1-4; 8 nucleotides align to TRBD1. Germline V lookup: CDR1 MGHRA, CDR2 YSYEKL. The CDR3 is 16 amino acids. V lost 2 bases to trimming and J lost 3 bases; unmatched junction nucleotides: 5. CDR3 in DNA: TGCGCCAGCAGCCAAACAACAGGGGGAGCTAATGAAAAACTGTTTTTT. Residues: CASSQTTGGANEKLFF.

The chain couples TRBV19 to TRBJ2-2; D is undetermined. Germline CDR1 is LNHDA and CDR2 is SQIVND (reference sequence). This CDR3 has 14 residues. V gave up 1 base and J gave up 3 bases, with 6 bases separating them. The CDR3 coding sequence is TGTGCCAGTAGTATAGGGCTGCACACCGGGGAGCTGTTTTTT. It yields the protein CASSIGLHTGELFF.

This chain uses TRBV28 with TRBJ2-1, with 8 bases that match TRBD2. Per the germline V gene, CDR1 is MDHEN and CDR2 is SYDVKM. V lost 2 bases and J lost 14; bases outside the gene matches: 5. The CDR3 is 12 residues long. The CDR3 DNA is TGTGCCAGCAGTTTACGGGGGGGGAGAAAGTTCTTC. Its protein product is CASSLRGGRKFF. The whole variable domain, remainder taken from reference TRBV28 and TRBJ2-1, is DVKVTQSSRYLVKRTGEKVFLECVQDMDHENMFWYRQDPGLGLRLIYFSYDVKMKEKGDIPEGYSVSREKKERFSLILESASTNQTSMYLCASSLRGGRKFFGPGTRLTVL.

Note on this clone: At the DNA level, this CDR3 is encoded by other sequences in the same sample as well. J is TRBJ2-7 and V is TRBV18, with 12 nucleotides matching TRBD1. Germline lookup yields CDR1 KGHSH and CDR2 LQKENI. The CDR3 covers 15 residues. The J segment lost 4 bases and the V segment lost 3 bases, leaving 4 bases of the junction unmatched. The CDR3 sequence is CASSPPGQGAYEQYF. CDR3 DNA sequence: TGTGCCAGCTCACCCCCGGGACAGGGGGCGTACGAGCAGTACTTC.

This chain links TRBV7-2 with TRBJ2-7, with 8 positions matching TRBD2. The CDR3 covers 18 residues. Trimming removed 5 bases from V and 3 bases from J; junction bases left unmatched: 18. CDR1 SGHTA and CDR2 FQGNSA come from the germline V gene. The CDR3 coding sequence is TGTGCCAGCAGCCTCGGGGGGCTTAGCGGGGCTACCCTCTACGAGCAGTACTTC. It encodes CASSLGGLSGATLYEQYF.

The CDR3 region is CASSIEAWTLIHSGANVLTF. The CDR3 bases are TGTGCCAGTAGTATAGAGGCTTGGACACTAATCCACTCTGGGGCCAACGTCCTGACTTTC. The chain uses TRBV19 and TRBJ2-6; tentatively, D is TRBD1 (5 bases). CDR1 and CDR2 from the germline V gene are LNHDA and SQIVND (reference sequence). CDR3 length: 20 amino acids. V was clipped by 0 bases and J by 0 bases, with 18 bases between them.

This sequence joins TRBV28 and TRBJ2-7; possible D gene TRBD1, 6 bases. The CDR3 spans 14 residues. The V end was cut by 5 bases, the J end by 1 base, with 12 bases between. Germline-derived CDR1 and CDR2 are MDHEN and SYDVKM. CDR3 loop: CASSPDRESYEQYV. The CDR3 bases are TGTGCCAGCAGTCCGGACAGAGAGTCCTACGAGCAGTACGTC.

The chain couples TRBV3-1 (or the pseudogene TRBV3-2) to TRBJ2-5; the match to TRBD2 covers 8 bases. This CDR3 region has 14 residues. Trimming at V came to 1 base and at J to 5 bases, leaving 3 bases not matched to a gene. Looked up from germline, CDR1 is LGHDT and CDR2 is YNNKEL (reference sequence). Here the CDR3 reads CASSQAGGTETQYF. The CDR3 DNA sequence: TGTGCCAGCAGCCAAGCGGGGGGGACCGAGACCCAGTACTTC.